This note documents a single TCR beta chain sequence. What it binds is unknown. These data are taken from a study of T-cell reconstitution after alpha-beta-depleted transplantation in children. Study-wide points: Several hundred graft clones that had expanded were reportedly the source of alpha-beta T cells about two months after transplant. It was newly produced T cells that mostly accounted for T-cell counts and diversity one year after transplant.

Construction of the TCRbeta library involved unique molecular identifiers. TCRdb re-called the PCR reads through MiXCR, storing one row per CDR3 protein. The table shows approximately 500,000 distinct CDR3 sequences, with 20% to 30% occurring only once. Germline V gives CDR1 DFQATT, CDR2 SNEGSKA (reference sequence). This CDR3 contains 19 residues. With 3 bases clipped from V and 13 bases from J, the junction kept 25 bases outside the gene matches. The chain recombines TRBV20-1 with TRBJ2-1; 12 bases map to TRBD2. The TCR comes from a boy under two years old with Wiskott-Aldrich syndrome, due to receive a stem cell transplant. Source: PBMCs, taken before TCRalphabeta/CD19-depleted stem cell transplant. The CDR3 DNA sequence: TGCAGTGCTAGGGATGTGTACGGGGCCGGGGTACTAGCGGGAGGTCCCCAGTTCTTC. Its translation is CSARDVYGAGVLAGGPQFF.